The present entry profiles one T cell receptor (beta chain) with its context. Amplification yielded TCR beta CDR3 regions, with RNA transcripts as the source. A first-round RT-PCR of the TCR CDR3 used the HTBI primer set. MiXCR, applied by TCRdb to the multiplex PCR reads, yields one record per CDR3 protein. The sample consists of roughly 570,000 distinct CDR3 sequences, just over 45% of them appearing once. The data were obtained in a study of T cells in Graves' hyperthyroidism and ophthalmopathy. CDR3 size: 15 residues. CDR1 is SGHRS and CDR2 is YFSETQ in the germline V gene. This sequence was found in a woman between 18 and 29 years old with Graves' hyperthyroidism. The J gene is TRBJ2-5, the V gene TRBV5-1, with TRBD2 matching over 12 bases. The J call is in doubt because the DNA end fits TRBJ2-3 better. The sample consisted of peripheral blood or thyroid tissue (not recorded which). The CDR3 DNA follows: TGCGCCAGCAGCTTACTAGCGGGAGGCTCAGATACGCAGTATTTT. The encoded protein is CASSLLAGGSDTQYF.